Listed below are T cell receptor beta chains from one sample, sequenced in a study of blood T cell repertoires in COVID-19. Measured with immunoSEQ multiplex PCR; TCRdb has only the in-frame clones, and not every one. The table shows about 140,000 clones, with around 81% occurring only once. The sample consisted of peripheral blood. These receptors were taken from a human donor in a cohort sampled during active COVID-19. Both conserved end residues are part of each CDR3. The order of the fields is clone size, D gene, V gene, J gene, CDR3 protein, CDR3 DNA. D genes are given only for firm matches. Only some rows state a clone size, as once, few, many or a class for expanded clones.

>-|TRBD1|TRBV2|TRBJ2-7
CASRSTGGPYEQYF
TGTGCCAGCAGATCCACAGGGGGCCCCTACGAGCAGTACTTC
>-|TRBD1|TRBV19|TRBJ1-2
CASSGWTGIYGYTF
TGTGCCAGTAGTGGATGGACAGGGATCTATGGCTACACCTTC
>-|TRBD1|TRBV5-4|TRBJ2-7
CASSLSGQGPYEQYF
TGTGCCAGCAGCTTGTCGGGACAGGGGCCCTACGAGCAGTACTTC
>-|TRBD1|TRBV28|TRBJ2-5
CASSFGGQGEGETQYF
TGTGCCAGCAGTTTCGGGGGACAGGGAGAGGGGGAGACCCAGTACTTC
>-|-|TRBV7-9|TRBJ1-1
CASSPVNTEAFF
TGTGCCAGCAGCCCGGTGAACACTGAAGCTTTCTTT
>-|TRBD1|TRBV28|TRBJ1-6
CASLQGARGSPLHF
TGTGCCAGTCTACAGGGGGCGAGAGGATCACCCCTCCACTTT
>-|TRBD1|TRBV28|TRBJ2-7
CASTERSLGPKRTGQYF
TGTGCCAGCACCGAAAGAAGCCTGGGCCCCAAAAGGACAGGGCAGTACTTC
>-|-|TRBV3-1/TRBV3-2|TRBJ1-3
CASSQGFQGRRGNTIYF
TGTGCCAGCAGCCAAGGTTTCCAGGGTAGGCGAGGAAACACCATATATTTT
>-|-|TRBV2|TRBJ1-2
CASSEGVGRVYGYTF
TGTGCCAGCAGTGAAGGGGTGGGGCGCGTCTATGGCTACACCTTC
>few|-|TRBV5-1|TRBJ1-6
CASSLAGANSPLHF
TGCGCCAGCAGCTTGGCAGGGGCGAATTCACCCCTCCACTTT
>once|TRBD1|TRBV7-9|TRBJ2-7
CASSLVGDRGYEQYF
TGTGCCAGCAGCTTAGTTGGGGACAGAGGTTACGAGCAGTACTTC
>-|TRBD1|TRBV5-1|TRBJ1-2
CASSSPGTAYGYTF
TGCGCCAGCAGCTCCCCCGGGACAGCCTATGGCTACACCTTC
>-|TRBD1|TRBV7-9|TRBJ1-6
CASSSGTANSPLHF
TGTGCCAGCAGCTCCGGGACAGCAAATTCACCCCTCCACTTT
>-|-|TRBV6-5|TRBJ1-1
CAAARVNTEAFF
TGTGCCGCGGCCAGGGTGAACACTGAAGCTTTCTTT
>-|-|TRBV18|TRBJ2-2
CASSPPGGGTGELFF
TGTGCCAGCTCACCACCGGGGGGTGGCACCGGGGAGCTGTTTTTT
>once|TRBD1|TRBV18|TRBJ1-6
CASSAGTDNSPLHF
TGTGCCAGCTCAGCCGGGACAGATAATTCACCCCTCCACTTT
>once|TRBD1|TRBV28|TRBJ1-5
CASSLLGTGVNQPQHF
TGTGCCAGCAGTTTATTGGGGACAGGCGTCAATCAGCCCCAGCATTTT